The T cell receptor beta chain under discussion was sequenced for a study of post-analysis software for immune sequencing data. Study results and limitations: Controls showed lower frequencies than patients for four to six TRBV segments, and TRBV5-6, TRBV5-1 and TRBV20-1 were among these.

J gave up 8 bases and V 1 base, and 6 bases lay outside the gene matches. The CDR3 runs to 14 residues. The V gene's germline CDR1 is SGHRS and CDR2 YFSETQ. Of note for this clonotype: The antigen is unknown.

Every TCR beta cDNA library bore unique molecular identifiers. MiXCR, run by TCRdb on the PCR reads, gives a single entry per CDR3 protein. Of roughly 670,000 distinct CDR3 sequences in the sample, 59% are singletons; the top ten hold about 11%. The chain has TRBV5-1 and TRBJ2-1; 7 bases agree with TRBD1. The sequence was obtained from a girl aged 2 to 9 with multiple sclerosis. The source material was blood. The CDR3 DNA is TGCGCCAGCAGCTTGTACAGGGGTGGCGATGAGCAGTTCTTC. Translation: CASSLYRGGDEQFF.